The source of this TCR beta chain is a study of cytomegalovirus exposure and HLA in healthy donors. Per the germline V gene, CDR1 is MNHNS and CDR2 is SASEGT. The ends lost 10 bases at V and 0 bases at J; junction bases unmatched: 7. The CDR3 has 15 amino acids. Researchers ran the PCR with 60 Vbeta and 13 Jbeta primers. Repertoires were generated with immunoSEQ multiplex PCR, while TCRdb's copy carries only in-frame clones and drops some. Of approximately 180,000 clones in the sample, approximately 82% were seen once. Findings of the study overall: HLA-A and HLA-B allele assignments for most subjects were reportedly predicted accurately using TCR beta sequences. When the data were analyzed later, several of the most significant clusters appeared to be linked to common viral pathogens. Earlier findings revealed that most TCR beta V segments proved productive either about 90% or about 30% of the time. Through in vitro validation, three CMV-associated chains were shown to be specific for CMV antigens.

As for this clone: Its antigen is still unknown.

The sample taken for sequencing was PBMCs. J is TRBJ1-5 and V is TRBV6-1; TRBD1 aligns across 9 bases. This TCR was sampled from a woman in her thirties in good health and CMV-seronegative. The CDR3 region is CATWTGANSNQPQHF. The CDR3, as DNA: TGTGCCACCTGGACAGGGGCGAATAGCAATCAGCCCCAGCATTTT.